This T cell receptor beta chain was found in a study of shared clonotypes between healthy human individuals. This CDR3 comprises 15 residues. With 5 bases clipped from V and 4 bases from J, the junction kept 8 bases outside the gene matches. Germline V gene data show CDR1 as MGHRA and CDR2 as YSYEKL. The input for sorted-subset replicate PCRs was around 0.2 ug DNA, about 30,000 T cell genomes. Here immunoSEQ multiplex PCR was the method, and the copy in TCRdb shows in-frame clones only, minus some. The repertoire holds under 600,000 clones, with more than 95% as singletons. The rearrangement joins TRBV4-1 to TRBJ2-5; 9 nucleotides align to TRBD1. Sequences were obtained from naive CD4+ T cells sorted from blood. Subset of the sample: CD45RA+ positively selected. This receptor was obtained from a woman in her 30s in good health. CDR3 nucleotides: TGCGCCAGCAGCTCTGGACAGGGGATTCGAGAGACCCAGTACTTC. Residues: CASSSGQGIRETQYF.